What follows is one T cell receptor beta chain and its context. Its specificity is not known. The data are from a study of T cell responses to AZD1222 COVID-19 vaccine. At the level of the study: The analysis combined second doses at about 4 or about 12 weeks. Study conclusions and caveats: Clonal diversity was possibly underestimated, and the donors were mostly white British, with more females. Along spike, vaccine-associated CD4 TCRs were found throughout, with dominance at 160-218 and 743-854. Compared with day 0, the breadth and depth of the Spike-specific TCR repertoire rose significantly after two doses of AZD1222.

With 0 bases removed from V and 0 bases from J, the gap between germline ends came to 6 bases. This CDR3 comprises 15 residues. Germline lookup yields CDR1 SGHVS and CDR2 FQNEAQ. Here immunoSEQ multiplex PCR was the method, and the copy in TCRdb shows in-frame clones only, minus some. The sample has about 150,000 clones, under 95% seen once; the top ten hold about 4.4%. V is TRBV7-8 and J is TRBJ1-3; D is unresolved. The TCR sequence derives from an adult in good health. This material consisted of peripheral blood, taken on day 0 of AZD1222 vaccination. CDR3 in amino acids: CASSLARLSGNTIYF. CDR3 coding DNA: TGTGCCAGCAGCTTAGCGCGGCTCTCTGGAAACACCATATATTTT.